The 7 T cell receptor beta chains given below trace back to one sample, sequenced in a study of T cells in tumors after PD-1 blockade. Assay: immunoSEQ multiplex PCR; the TCRdb copy retains only in-frame clones and omits some. The table has more than 14,000 clones, about four fifths seen once. The sample was PBMCs, taken after anti-PD-1 treatment. The receptors here all came from a human donor with basal cell carcinoma.

The rearrangement uses TRBV6-1 and TRBJ1-6; 8 bases line up with TRBD1. V shed 2 bases and J 5 bases; nucleotides not matched to a gene: 5. In germline, CDR1 is MNHNS, CDR2 SASEGT. The CDR3 loop spans 16 amino acids. CDR3 nucleotide sequence: TGTGCCAGCAGTGAACGCAGGACAGGGCATAATTCACCCCTCCACTTT. It is translated as CASSERRTGHNSPLHF.

The gene calls are TRBV6-2 or TRBV6-3 and TRBJ2-6; 8 bases fit TRBD2. There are 17 residues in the CDR3. Germline loops: CDR1 MNHEY, CDR2 SVGEGT. J was trimmed by 2 bases and V by 4 bases; bases with no gene match: 7. The CDR3 DNA is TGTGCCAGCAGTTTCTCCTCAGCGGGAGCTGGGGCCAACGTCCTGACTTTC. This sequence encodes CASSFSSAGAGANVLTF.

The J gene is TRBJ1-4, the V gene TRBV29-1; no reliable D call. Germline assignment: CDR1 SQVTM and CDR2 ANQGSEA. The CDR3 loop spans 14 amino acids. V dropped 7 bases and J dropped 4 bases, with 16 bases sitting between them. In DNA, the CDR3 is TGCAGCGCCCCCGAGGCATTCCTTAATGAAAAACTGTTTTTT. It is translated as CSAPEAFLNEKLFF.

The chain uses TRBV2 and TRBJ2-1; D perhaps matches TRBD1 (6 bases). Germline values: CDR1 SNHLY, CDR2 FYNNEI. This CDR3 is built from 15 residues. Trimming took off 4 bases at V and 8 bases at J, with 18 bases between the two ends. CDR3 sequence (DNA): TGTGCCAGCAGTGGGGCAGGGCAAGGGGGTGATGAGCAGTTCTTC. Amino acid sequence: CASSGAGQGGDEQFF.

The chain recombines TRBV5-1 with TRBJ2-3, with a possible D match to TRBD1 (6 bases). V lost 2 bases to trimming and J lost 0 bases, with 13 bases between them. Germline values: CDR1 SGHRS, CDR2 YFSETQ. The CDR3 is 16 residues long. This CDR3 reads CASSLAGTTSTDTQYF. The DNA of the CDR3 is TGCGCCAGCAGCTTAGCCGGGACAACTAGCACAGATACGCAGTATTTT.

This chain connects TRBV7-9 to TRBJ2-5; 7 nucleotides align to TRBD2. The germline V gene encodes CDR1 SEHNR and CDR2 FQNEAQ (reference sequence). The CDR3 runs 13 residues. V lost 8 bases to trimming and J lost 2 bases; unmatched junction nucleotides: 5. In DNA form, the CDR3 reads TGTGCCAGCTTACCTAGCGGACAAGAGACCCAGTACTTC. It encodes CASLPSGQETQYF.

This clone has only a few counts. The chain recombines TRBV28 with TRBJ2-7; possibly TRBD2 for D (6 bases). Germline lookup yields CDR1 MDHEN and CDR2 SYDVKM. V lost 8 bases, J lost 4 bases, and 12 bases lay in between. This CDR3 has 12 amino acids. Here the CDR3 reads CASGPREYEQYF. DNA of the CDR3: TGTGCCAGCGGACCACGGGAGTACGAGCAGTACTTC. Supplemented by reference TRBV28 and TRBJ2-7, the full variable domain reads DVKVTQSSRYLVKRTGEKVFLECVQDMDHENMFWYRQDPGLGLRLIYFSYDVKMKEKGDIPEGYSVSREKKERFSLILESASTNQTSMYLCASGPREYEQYFGPGTRLTVT.